These 9 T cell receptor beta chains came from one sample sequenced in a study of PD-L1 blockade in urothelial cancer. Profiled with immunoSEQ multiplex PCR; TCRdb holds only in-frame clones, not every one. This table holds almost 30,000 clones, more than 75% found once. The input for sequencing was PBMCs, taken around atezolizumab (anti-PD-L1) treatment. Receptor source: a man aged 50-60 years with urothelial cancer.

The V and J genes are TRBV5-8 and TRBJ2-1; 9 nucleotides agree with TRBD1. The germline gives CDR1 SGHTS, CDR2 YDEGEE. The length of the CDR3 is 15 residues. After removal of 2 bases from V and 8 bases from J, the junction contained 8 bases not matched to a gene. The DNA for the CDR3 is TGTGCCAGCAGCTTCTACAGGGGGCAAGGCGATGAGCAGTTCTTC. Translating it yields CASSFYRGQGDEQFF.

The V and J genes are TRBV2 and TRBJ2-3; maybe TRBD1 (5 bases). In germline, CDR1 is SNHLY, CDR2 FYNNEI. V dropped 6 bases and J dropped 11 bases, with 15 bases sitting between them. This CDR3 region has 12 residues. The DNA for the CDR3 is TGTGCCAGCAGCGCAGGGCCTAAGAGGCAGTATTTT. The encoded protein is CASSAGPKRQYF.

The rearrangement joins TRBV7-8 to TRBJ1-1; D call uncertain. Looked up from germline, CDR1 is SGHVS and CDR2 is FQNEAQ. The CDR3 runs to 15 residues. V lost 7 bases and J lost 1, with 16 bases in between. The CDR3 region has the DNA TGTGCCAGCATCCCCAGGAATTTCCCGAACACTGAAGCTTTCTTT. This codes for CASIPRNFPNTEAFF.

This chain joins TRBV27 and TRBJ2-7; 13 nucleotides agree with TRBD2. The CDR3 totals 16 residues. V gave up 6 bases and J gave up 3 bases; unmatched junction bases: 8. CDR1 is MNHEY and CDR2 is SMNVEV in the germline V gene (reference sequence). The CDR3 here is CASSYTRLAGGYEQYF. The CDR3 coding sequence is TGTGCCAGCAGCTACACACGACTAGCGGGAGGCTACGAGCAGTACTTC.

CDR3 in DNA: TGCGCCAGCAGCCAAGAAAGGGACAGGGACACTGAAGCTTTCTTT. It encodes CASSQERDRDTEAFF. The rearrangement uses TRBV4-3 and TRBJ1-1; the match to TRBD1 covers 9 bases. The V and J ends lost 0 bases and 3 bases, in that order; junction bases with no gene match: 2. The germline V gene encodes CDR1 LGHNA and CDR2 YSLEER. The length of the CDR3 is 15 residues.

V and J are TRBV6-5 and TRBJ2-7; tentative D call: TRBD2 (6 bases). V was shortened by 6 bases and J by 5 bases, with 17 bases between the two germline ends. The length of the CDR3 is 14 residues. Germline lookup yields CDR1 MNHEY and CDR2 SVGAGI. The CDR3 region is CASSRETHPDEQYF. For the CDR3, the DNA is TGTGCCAGCAGCCGGGAGACCCACCCAGACGAGCAGTACTTC.

The rearrangement uses TRBV30 and TRBJ1-1, with unresolved D. V was pared by 8 bases and J by 3 bases, with 4 bases between. Germline V gene lookup returns CDR1 GTSNPN and CDR2 SVGIG (reference sequence). The CDR3 extends over 9 amino acids. CDR3 DNA sequence: TGTGCCCTCGACACTGAAGCTTTCTTT. This gives the protein CALDTEAFF. The variable domain in full, completed from reference TRBV30 and TRBJ1-1, reads SQTIHQWPATLVQPVGSPLSLECTVEGTSNPNLYWYRQAAGRGLQLLFYSVGIGQISSEVPQNLSASRPQDRQFILSSKKLLLSDSGFYLCALDTEAFFGQGTRLTVV.

The J gene is TRBJ1-2, the V gene TRBV30; tentative D call: TRBD1 (6 bases). The CDR3 contains 13 residues. Germline CDR1 GTSNPN, CDR2 SVGIG (reference sequence). Between the trimmed V and J ends, which lost 4 bases and 1 base, there was a span of 10 bases. CDR3 residues: CAWNRGFNYGYTF. As DNA, the CDR3 is TGTGCCTGGAATAGGGGGTTTAACTATGGCTACACCTTC.

This sequence joins TRBV6-6 and TRBJ2-7, with D maybe TRBD1 (6 bases). Germline loops: CDR1 MNHNY, CDR2 SVGAGI (reference sequence). Trimming removed 0 bases at V and 2 bases at J, with 11 bases between. CDR3 length equals 15 residues. CDR3: CASSYSGQGPYEQYF. The CDR3 DNA reads TGTGCCAGCAGTTACTCGGGTCAGGGGCCCTACGAGCAGTACTTC.